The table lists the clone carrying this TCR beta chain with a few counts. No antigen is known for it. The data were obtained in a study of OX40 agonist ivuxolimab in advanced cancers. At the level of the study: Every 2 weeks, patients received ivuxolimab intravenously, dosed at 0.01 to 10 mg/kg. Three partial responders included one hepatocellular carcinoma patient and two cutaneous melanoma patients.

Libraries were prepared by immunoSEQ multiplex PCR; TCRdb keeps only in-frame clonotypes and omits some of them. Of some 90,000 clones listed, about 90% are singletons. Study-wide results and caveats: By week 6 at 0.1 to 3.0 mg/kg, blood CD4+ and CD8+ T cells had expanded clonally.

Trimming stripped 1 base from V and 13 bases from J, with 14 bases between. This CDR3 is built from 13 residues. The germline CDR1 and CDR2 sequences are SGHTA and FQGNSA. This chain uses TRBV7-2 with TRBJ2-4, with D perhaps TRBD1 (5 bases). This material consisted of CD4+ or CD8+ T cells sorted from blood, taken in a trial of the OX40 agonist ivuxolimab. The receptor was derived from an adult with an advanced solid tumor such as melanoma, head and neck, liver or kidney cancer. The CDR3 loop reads CASSLELSQGQYF. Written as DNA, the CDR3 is TGTGCCAGCAGCTTAGAGTTAAGTCAGGGACAGTACTTC.